Presented here are 11 T cell receptor beta chains from one specimen sequenced in a study of shared clonotypes between healthy human individuals. CD45RO-negative CD8 cells positively selected for CCR7 made up the naive population, which excluded terminally differentiated effector memory CD45RA+ cells. The assay was immunoSEQ multiplex PCR, and TCRdb's table has in-frame clones only and misses some. Altogether approximately 590,000 clones are present, 95% to 96% being singletons, with the ten largest covering roughly 0.1%. Sequencing was performed on naive CD8+ T cells sorted from blood. All receptors derive from a woman aged 30 to 39 in good health.

The J gene is TRBJ2-3, the V gene TRBV5-4, with D possibly matching TRBD2 (6 bases). V gave up 5 bases and J gave up 5 bases, with 21 bases separating them. Germline CDR1 reads SGHNT; CDR2 reads YYREEE (reference sequence). The CDR3 totals 16 residues. The CDR3 region is CASRYERRGGKDTQYF. CDR3 coding DNA: TGTGCCAGCAGATACGAGAGACGAGGAGGGAAAGATACGCAGTATTTT.

About this clone: The same CDR3 is also encoded by other DNA sequences in this sample. The CDR3: CASSDGNEQFF. The CDR3 region has the DNA TGCGCCAGCAGTGATGGCAATGAGCAGTTCTTC. This sequence joins TRBV10-1 and TRBJ2-1; D is ambiguous. V lost 3 bases to trimming and J lost 6 bases, with 3 bases between them. This CDR3 has 11 residues. From germline, CDR1 is WNHNN and CDR2 SYGVQD (reference sequence).

This clone was seen a single time. This chain connects TRBV28 to TRBJ2-7, with D uncertain. Between the trimmed V and J ends, which lost 5 bases and 3 bases, there was a span of 5 bases. In germline, CDR1 is MDHEN, CDR2 SYDVKM. This CDR3 is built from 11 residues. CDR3 DNA: TGTGCCAGCAGTACCCTCTACGAGCAGTACTTC. The encoded protein is CASSTLYEQYF.

This chain uses TRBV11-2 with TRBJ2-7; 10 nucleotides align to TRBD1. The V and J ends lost 3 bases and 3 bases, in that order; junction bases with no gene match: 5. The CDR3 spans 15 residues. Germline V gene lookup returns CDR1 SGHAT and CDR2 FQNNGV. CDR3 residues: CASSFGQGVFYEQYF. The CDR3 nucleotides are TGTGCCAGCAGCTTTGGACAGGGGGTCTTCTACGAGCAGTACTTC.

The J gene is TRBJ1-3, the V gene TRBV10-3, with D possibly being TRBD1 (5 bases). Trimming took off 0 bases at V and 2 bases at J, with 11 bases between the two ends. CDR1 and CDR2 (germline): ENHRY, SYGVKD. The length of the CDR3 is 16 residues. Here the CDR3 reads CAISESPGIPGNTIYF. In DNA form, the CDR3 reads TGTGCCATCAGTGAGTCCCCAGGGATACCTGGAAACACCATATATTTT.

The chain has TRBV28 and TRBJ1-5, with D unresolved. The V and J ends lost 5 bases and 3 bases respectively, with 14 bases between them. The CDR3 sequence is 15 residues long. Germline V gene sequence: CDR1 MDHEN, CDR2 SYDVKM. CDR3 protein: CASSHGGSHNQPQHF. The CDR3 DNA reads as TGTGCCAGCAGTCACGGCGGATCGCACAATCAGCCCCAGCATTTT.

The chain employs TRBV7-2 and TRBJ2-7, with D perhaps TRBD1 or TRBD2 (5 bases each). CDR3 length: 16 amino acids. Deletions cut 5 bases from V and 5 bases from J, with 22 bases between. CDR1 is SGHTA and CDR2 is FQGNSA in the germline V gene. The CDR3 DNA reads as TGTGCCAGCAGCCAAGGGTCGGGACCCCAGATCCACGAGCAGTACTTC. Its protein is CASSQGSGPQIHEQYF.

This chain uses TRBV28 with TRBJ2-3; D is possibly TRBD2 (5 bases). The germline V gene encodes CDR1 MDHEN and CDR2 SYDVKM. The length of the CDR3 is 15 residues. V lost 3 bases and J lost 0, with 10 bases in between. CDR3 sequence: CASSFGLTSTDTQYF. The CDR3 coding sequence is TGTGCCAGCAGTTTTGGACTCACTAGCACAGATACGCAGTATTTT. Full variable domain (rest looked up from reference TRBV28 and TRBJ2-3): DVKVTQSSRYLVKRTGEKVFLECVQDMDHENMFWYRQDPGLGLRLIYFSYDVKMKEKGDIPEGYSVSREKKERFSLILESASTNQTSMYLCASSFGLTSTDTQYFGPGTRLTVL.

The rearrangement links TRBV11-2 to TRBJ2-1; 11 bases agree with TRBD2. The V segment lost 4 bases and the J segment 7 bases; nucleotides outside the gene matches: 15. This CDR3 is 18 amino acids long. In germline, CDR1 is SGHAT, CDR2 FQNNGV. CDR3 DNA: TGTGCCAGCAGCTCAGGATCTAGCGGGAGGTGGGCCGGGAATGAGCAGTTCTTC. It translates to CASSSGSSGRWAGNEQFF.

This rearrangement joins TRBV2 to TRBJ2-7; D is unclear. V was pared by 3 bases and J by 0 bases, with 6 bases between. The CDR3 is 13 amino acids. The germline V gene encodes CDR1 SNHLY and CDR2 FYNNEI. The CDR3 spells CASSDSSSYEQYF. CDR3 nucleotides: TGTGCCAGCAGTGACTCATCCTCCTACGAGCAGTACTTC.

V and J are TRBV28 and TRBJ2-5, with 7 bases lining up with TRBD2. Germline V lookup: CDR1 MDHEN, CDR2 SYDVKM. V shed 1 base and J 5 bases; nucleotides not matched to a gene: 7. The CDR3 is 15 residues long. Written as DNA, the CDR3 is TGTGCCAGCAGTTTATTGCCTAGCGGAGGGGAGACCCAGTACTTC. Amino acid sequence: CASSLLPSGGETQYF.